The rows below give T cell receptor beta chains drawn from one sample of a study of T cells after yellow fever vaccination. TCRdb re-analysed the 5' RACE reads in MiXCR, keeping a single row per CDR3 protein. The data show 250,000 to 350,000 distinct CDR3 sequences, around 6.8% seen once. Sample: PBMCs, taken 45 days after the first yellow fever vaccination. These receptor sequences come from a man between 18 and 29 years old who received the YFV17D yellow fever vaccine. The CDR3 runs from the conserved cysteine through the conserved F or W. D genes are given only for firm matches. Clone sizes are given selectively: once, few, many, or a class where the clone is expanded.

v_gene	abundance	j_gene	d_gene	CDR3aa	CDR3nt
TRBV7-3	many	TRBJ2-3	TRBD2	CASSPSGVNTDTQYF	TGTGCCAGCAGCCCTAGCGGGGTAAACACAGATACGCAGTATTTT
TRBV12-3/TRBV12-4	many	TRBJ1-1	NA	CASRTTGNTEAFF	TGTGCCAGCAGAACCACAGGGAATACTGAAGCTTTCTTT
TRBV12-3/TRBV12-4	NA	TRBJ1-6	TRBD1	CASSYGQGFNSPLHF	TGTGCCAGCAGCTATGGACAGGGCTTCAATTCACCCCTCCACTTT
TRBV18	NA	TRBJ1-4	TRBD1	CASSRLTGRAGNEKLFF	TGTGCCAGCTCACGCCTGACAGGGAGAGCGGGCAATGAAAAACTGTTTTTT
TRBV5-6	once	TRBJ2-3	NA	CASSLVGGARWTDTQYF	TGTGCCAGCAGCTTGGTCGGTGGGGCGCGGTGGACAGATACGCAGTATTTT
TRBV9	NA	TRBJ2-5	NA	CASSARLDREGETQYF	TGTGCCAGCAGCGCCCGTTTGGACAGGGAGGGAGAGACCCAGTACTTC
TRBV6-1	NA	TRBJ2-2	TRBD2	CASSRAGDTGELFF	TGTGCCAGCAGTCGGGCGGGGGACACCGGGGAGCTGTTTTTT
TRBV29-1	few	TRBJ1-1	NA	CSSSPGLGNTEAFF	TGCAGCTCCTCCCCGGGGCTGGGGAACACTGAAGCTTTCTTT
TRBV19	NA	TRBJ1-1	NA	CASSIGFRTEAFF	TGTGCCAGTAGTATAGGGTTCCGGACTGAAGCTTTCTTT
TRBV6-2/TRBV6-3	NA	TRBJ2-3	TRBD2	CASSYGASGATDTQYF	TGTGCCAGCAGTTACGGGGCTAGCGGGGCCACAGATACGCAGTATTTT
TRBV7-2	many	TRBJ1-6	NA	CASKDSWNSPLHF	TGTGCCAGCAAGGACTCTTGGAATTCACCCCTCCACTTT
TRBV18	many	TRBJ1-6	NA	CASSPSMGLGSPLHF	TGTGCCAGCTCACCAAGTATGGGCTTAGGATCACCCCTCCACTTT
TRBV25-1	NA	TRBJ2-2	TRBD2	CASSIGSGGRELFF	TGTGCCAGCAGTATCGGTAGCGGGGGCAGGGAGCTGTTTTTT
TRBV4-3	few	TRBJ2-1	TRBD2	CASSQEATSGGAYEQFF	TGCGCCAGCAGCCAAGAGGCGACTAGCGGGGGGGCCTATGAGCAGTTCTTC
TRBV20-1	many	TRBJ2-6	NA	CSARDSSGANVLTF	TGCAGTGCTAGGGACAGCTCTGGGGCCAACGTCCTGACTTTC
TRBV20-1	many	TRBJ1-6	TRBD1	CSARDLRQGNNSPLHF	TGCAGTGCTAGAGATCTCAGACAGGGAAACAATTCACCCCTCCACTTT
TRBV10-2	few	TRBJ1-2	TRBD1	CASLDRGFYGYTF	TGCGCCAGCCTCGACAGGGGGTTTTATGGCTACACCTTC
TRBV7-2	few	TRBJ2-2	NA	CASSQGRGGELFF	TGTGCCAGCAGCCAAGGAAGGGGCGGGGAGCTGTTTTTT
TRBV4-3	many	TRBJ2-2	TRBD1	CASSLTGAGELFF	TGCGCCAGCAGCCTGACAGGGGCCGGGGAGCTGTTTTTT
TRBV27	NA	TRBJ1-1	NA	CASYSGGAPHTEAFF	TGTGCCAGTTACTCAGGCGGGGCCCCACACACTGAAGCTTTCTTT
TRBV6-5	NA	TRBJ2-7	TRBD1	CASSRGTVRYF	TGTGCCAGCAGCAGAGGGACAGTCCGGTACTTC
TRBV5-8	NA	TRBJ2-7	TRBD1	CASSTNRGRVDYEQYF	TGTGCCAGCAGCACTAACAGGGGGCGCGTTGACTACGAGCAGTACTTC
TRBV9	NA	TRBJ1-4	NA	CASSVGGTDEKLFF	TGTGCCAGCAGCGTCGGGGGCACCGATGAAAAACTGTTTTTT
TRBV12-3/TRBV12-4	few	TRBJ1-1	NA	CASRPNTEAFF	TGTGCCAGCAGACCGAACACTGAAGCTTTCTTT
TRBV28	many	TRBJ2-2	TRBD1	CASSRRDRGLAGELFF	TGTGCCAGCAGTCGTCGGGACAGGGGTCTCGCCGGGGAGCTGTTTTTT
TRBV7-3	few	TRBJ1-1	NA	CASSLTGAGNTEAFF	TGTGCCAGCAGCTTAACCGGGGCCGGGAACACTGAAGCTTTCTTT
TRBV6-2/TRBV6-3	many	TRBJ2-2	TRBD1	CASSYSRDRGLSGELFF	TGTGCCAGCAGTTACTCAAGGGACAGGGGCCTATCCGGGGAGCTGTTTTTT
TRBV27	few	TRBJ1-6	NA	CASSPNPDSPANSPLHF	TGTGCCAGCAGTCCCAACCCCGACTCTCCGGCCAATTCACCCCTCCACTTT
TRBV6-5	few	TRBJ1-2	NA	CASRNRYSGEYGYTF	TGTGCCAGCAGAAATCGATATTCAGGGGAGTATGGCTACACCTTC
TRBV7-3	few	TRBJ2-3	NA	CASSLSGETDTQYF	TGTGCCAGCAGCTTATCGGGGGAGACAGATACGCAGTATTTT
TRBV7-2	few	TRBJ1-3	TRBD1	CATRGQGGTTIYF	TGTGCCACACGGGGACAGGGGGGTACGACCATATATTTT
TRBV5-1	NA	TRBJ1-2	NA	CASRSGHYGYTF	TGCGCCAGCAGATCAGGGCACTATGGCTACACCTTC
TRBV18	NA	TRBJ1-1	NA	CASSPREGLGEAFF	TGTGCCAGCTCACCGCGAGAGGGGTTGGGTGAAGCTTTCTTT
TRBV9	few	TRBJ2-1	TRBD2	CASGSSGTYNEQFF	TGTGCCAGCGGGTCTAGCGGGACCTACAATGAGCAGTTCTTC
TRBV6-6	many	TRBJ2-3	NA	CASSSHTDTQYF	TGTGCCAGCAGTTCCCACACAGATACGCAGTATTTT
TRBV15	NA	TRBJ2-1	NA	CATSGTSGYNEQFF	TGTGCCACCAGTGGGACGTCGGGCTACAATGAGCAGTTCTTC
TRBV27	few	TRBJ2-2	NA	CASSATGPGELFF	TGTGCCAGCAGTGCTACAGGGCCCGGGGAGCTGTTTTTT
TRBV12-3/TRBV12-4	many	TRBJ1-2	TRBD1	CASSRTPRQGTYGYTF	TGTGCCAGCAGCCGGACGCCTAGACAGGGGACCTATGGCTACACCTTC
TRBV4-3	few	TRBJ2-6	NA	CASSQETHPGGANVLTF	TGCGCCAGCAGCCAAGAAACCCACCCTGGTGGGGCCAACGTCCTGACTTTC
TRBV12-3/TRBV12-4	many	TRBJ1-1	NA	CASSPAGSTEAFF	TGTGCCAGCAGTCCGGCGGGGAGCACTGAAGCTTTCTTT
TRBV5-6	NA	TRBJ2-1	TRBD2	CASSDELTSGIYNEQFF	TGTGCCAGCAGCGACGAACTGACTAGCGGCATCTACAATGAGCAGTTCTTC
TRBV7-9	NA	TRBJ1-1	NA	CASSSPTGARTEAFF	TGTGCCAGCAGCTCACCCACGGGGGCTAGGACTGAAGCTTTCTTT
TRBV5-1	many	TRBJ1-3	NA	CASSLDGSGNTIYF	TGCGCCAGCAGCTTGGACGGCTCTGGAAACACCATATATTTT
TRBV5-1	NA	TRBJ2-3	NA	CASRAGRDSTDTQYF	TGCGCCAGCAGGGCGGGACGGGATAGCACAGATACGCAGTATTTT
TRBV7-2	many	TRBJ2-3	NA	CASSQDSPADTQYF	TGTGCCAGCAGCCAGGACAGTCCCGCGGATACGCAGTATTTT
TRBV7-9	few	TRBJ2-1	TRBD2	CASSPARGEPYNEQFF	TGTGCCAGCAGCCCTGCTCGGGGGGAGCCTTACAATGAGCAGTTCTTC
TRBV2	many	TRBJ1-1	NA	CASSELEDTEAFF	TGTGCCAGCAGTGAACTGGAGGACACTGAAGCTTTCTTT
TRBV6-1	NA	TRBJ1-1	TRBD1	CASRRQGGQVAGEAFF	TGTGCCAGCAGGCGACAGGGGGGTCAGGTGGCGGGTGAAGCTTTCTTT
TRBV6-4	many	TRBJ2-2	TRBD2	CASSPSGGGAGGELFF	TGTGCCAGCAGTCCCTCCGGCGGGGGGGCCGGCGGGGAGCTGTTTTTT
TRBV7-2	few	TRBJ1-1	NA	CASSLRPSGARTEAFF	TGTGCCAGCAGCCTCCGCCCTTCCGGGGCTAGGACTGAAGCTTTCTTT
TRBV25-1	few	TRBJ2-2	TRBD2	CASSNIPPILMSGGAHWAGELFF	TGTGCCAGCAGTAATATACCCCCCATCCTTATGAGCGGGGGGGCCCATTGGGCCGGGGAGCTGTTTTTT
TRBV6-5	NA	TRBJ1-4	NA	CASSYLGGTTNEKLFF	TGTGCCAGCAGTTACTTAGGGGGAACAACTAATGAAAAACTGTTTTTT
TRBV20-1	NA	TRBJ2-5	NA	CSANGPPYLEETQYF	TGCAGTGCTAACGGACCTCCATACCTGGAGGAGACCCAGTACTTC